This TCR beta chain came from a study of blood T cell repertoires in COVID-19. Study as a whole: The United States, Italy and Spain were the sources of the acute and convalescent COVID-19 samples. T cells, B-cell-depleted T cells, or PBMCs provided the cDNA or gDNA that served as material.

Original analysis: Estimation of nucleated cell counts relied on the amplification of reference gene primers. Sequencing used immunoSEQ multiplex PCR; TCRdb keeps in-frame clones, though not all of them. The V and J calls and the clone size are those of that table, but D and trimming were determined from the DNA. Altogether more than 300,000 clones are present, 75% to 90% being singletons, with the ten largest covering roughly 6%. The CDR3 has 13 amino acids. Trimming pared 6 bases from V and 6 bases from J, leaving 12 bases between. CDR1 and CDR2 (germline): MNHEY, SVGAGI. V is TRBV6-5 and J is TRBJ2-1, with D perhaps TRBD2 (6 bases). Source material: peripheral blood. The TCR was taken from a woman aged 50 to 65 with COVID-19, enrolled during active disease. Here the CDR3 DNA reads TGTGCCAGCAGCGGGAGTGGGGGCAATGAGCAGTTCTTC. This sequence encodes CASSGSGGNEQFF.